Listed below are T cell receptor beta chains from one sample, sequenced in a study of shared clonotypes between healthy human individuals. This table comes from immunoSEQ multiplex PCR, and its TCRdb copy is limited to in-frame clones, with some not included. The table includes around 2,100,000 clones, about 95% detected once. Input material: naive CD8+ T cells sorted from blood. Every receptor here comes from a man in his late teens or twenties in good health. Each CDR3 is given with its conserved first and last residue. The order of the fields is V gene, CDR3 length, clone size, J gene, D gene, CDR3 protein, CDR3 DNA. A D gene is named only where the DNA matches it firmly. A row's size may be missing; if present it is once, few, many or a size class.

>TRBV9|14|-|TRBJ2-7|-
CASSAPDSPYEQYF
TGTGCCAGCAGCGCCCCAGACTCTCCCTACGAGCAGTACTTC
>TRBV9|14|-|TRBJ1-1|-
CASSPDGGVTEAFF
TGTGCCAGCAGCCCGGACGGCGGAGTCACTGAAGCTTTCTTT
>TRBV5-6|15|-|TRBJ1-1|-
CASSLESPALTEAFF
TGTGCCAGCAGCCTAGAGAGCCCCGCCCTAACTGAAGCTTTCTTT
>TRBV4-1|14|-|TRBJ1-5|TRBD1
CASSQGDRAQPQHF
TGCGCCAGCAGCCAAGGGGACAGGGCTCAGCCCCAGCATTTT
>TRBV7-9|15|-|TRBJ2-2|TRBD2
CASSSRTSNTGELFF
TGTGCCAGCAGCTCCAGGACTAGCAACACCGGGGAGCTGTTTTTT
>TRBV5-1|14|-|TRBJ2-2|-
CASRGSPGTGELFF
TGCGCCAGCAGGGGTTCCCCAGGGACCGGGGAGCTGTTTTTT
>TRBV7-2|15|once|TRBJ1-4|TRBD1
CASSAGQGAYEKLFF
TGTGCCAGCAGCGCGGGACAGGGAGCGTATGAAAAACTGTTTTTT
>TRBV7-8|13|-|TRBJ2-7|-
CASTYGVGYEQYF
TGTGCCAGCACTTACGGAGTAGGCTACGAGCAGTACTTC
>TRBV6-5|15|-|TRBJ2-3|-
CASSYSPALTDTQYF
TGTGCCAGCAGTTACTCGCCCGCCCTCACAGATACGCAGTATTTT
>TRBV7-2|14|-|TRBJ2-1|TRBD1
CASSNQDRVNEQFF
TGTGCCAGCAGCAACCAGGACAGGGTTAATGAGCAGTTCTTC
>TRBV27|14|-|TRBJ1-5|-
CASSPQRGNQPQHF
TGTGCCAGCAGTCCCCAGAGGGGCAATCAGCCCCAGCATTTT
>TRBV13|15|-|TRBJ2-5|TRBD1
CASSTRGTEQETQYF
TGTGCCAGCAGCACAAGGGGGACAGAGCAAGAGACCCAGTACTTC
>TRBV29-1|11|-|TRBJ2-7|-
CSVVQLYEQYF
TGCAGCGTTGTGCAGTTATACGAGCAGTACTTC
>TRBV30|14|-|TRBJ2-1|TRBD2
CAWTASGGADEQFF
TGTGCCTGGACCGCTAGCGGGGGGGCCGATGAGCAGTTCTTC
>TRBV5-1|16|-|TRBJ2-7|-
CASSLDYKVLHYEQYF
TGCGCCAGCAGCTTAGATTATAAGGTCCTCCATTACGAGCAGTACTTC
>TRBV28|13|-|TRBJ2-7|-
CASSIQPTYEQYF
TGTGCCAGCAGTATACAGCCTACCTACGAGCAGTACTTC
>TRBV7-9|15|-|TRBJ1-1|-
CASSFPFGIAYEAFF
TGTGCCAGCAGCTTCCCTTTCGGGATAGCCTATGAAGCTTTCTTT
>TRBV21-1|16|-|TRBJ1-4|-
CASTKRGPRTGEKLFF
TGTGCCAGCACCAAAAGGGGGCCCCGGACGGGAGAAAAACTGTTTTTT
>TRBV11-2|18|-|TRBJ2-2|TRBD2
CASTPMVGGSRNTGELFF
TGTGCCAGCACGCCGATGGTAGGCGGGAGTCGTAACACCGGGGAGCTGTTTTTT
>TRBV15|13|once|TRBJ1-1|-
CATSRDQRPEAFF
TGTGCCACCAGCAGAGACCAGCGACCTGAAGCTTTCTTT
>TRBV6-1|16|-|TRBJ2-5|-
CASSEAQGASQETQYF
TGTGCCAGCAGTGAAGCACAAGGGGCTTCACAAGAGACCCAGTACTTC
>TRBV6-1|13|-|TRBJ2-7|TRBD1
CASGATGDYEQYF
TGTGCCAGCGGTGCGACAGGGGACTACGAGCAGTACTTC
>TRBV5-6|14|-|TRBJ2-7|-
CASRLWRASDEQYF
TGTGCCAGCAGATTGTGGAGGGCCAGCGACGAGCAGTACTTC
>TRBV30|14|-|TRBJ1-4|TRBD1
CAWNAGQGHEKLFF
TGTGCCTGGAACGCGGGACAGGGGCATGAAAAACTGTTTTTT
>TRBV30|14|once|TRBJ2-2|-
CAWSVLTGRGELFF
TGTGCCTGGAGTGTTTTGACAGGGAGGGGGGAGCTGTTTTTT
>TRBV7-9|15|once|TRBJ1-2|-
CASSLTGALNYGYTF
TGTGCCAGCAGCTTGACGGGGGCGTTGAACTATGGCTACACCTTC
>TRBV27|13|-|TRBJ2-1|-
CASMRLGYNEQFF
TGTGCCAGCATGAGACTAGGGTACAATGAGCAGTTCTTC
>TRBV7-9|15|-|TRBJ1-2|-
CASSLAHGTLYGYTF
TGTGCCAGCAGCTTAGCCCACGGGACTCTCTATGGCTACACCTTC
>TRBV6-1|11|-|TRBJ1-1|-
CASSADVPAFF
TGTGCCAGCAGTGCAGATGTGCCGGCTTTCTTT
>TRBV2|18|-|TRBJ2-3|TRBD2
CASSPRLAELSSTDTQYF
TGTGCCAGCAGTCCGCGACTAGCGGAACTCTCTAGCACAGATACGCAGTATTTT
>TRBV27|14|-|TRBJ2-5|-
CASSVRQAQETQYF
TGTGCCAGCAGTGTAAGACAGGCTCAAGAGACCCAGTACTTC
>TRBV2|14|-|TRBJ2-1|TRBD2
CASFGTSGKNEQFF
TGTGCCAGCTTCGGGACTAGCGGGAAAAATGAGCAGTTCTTC
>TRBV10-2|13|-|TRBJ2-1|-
CASSVGADNEQFF
TGCGCCAGCAGTGTGGGGGCAGACAATGAGCAGTTCTTC
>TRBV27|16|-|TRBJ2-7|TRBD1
CASSLTLGTGTYEQYF
TGTGCCAGCAGTTTAACCCTCGGGACAGGGACCTACGAGCAGTACTTC
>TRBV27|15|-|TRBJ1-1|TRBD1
CASSSTTGALNEAFF
TGTGCCAGCAGTTCGACGACAGGGGCTCTGAATGAAGCTTTCTTT
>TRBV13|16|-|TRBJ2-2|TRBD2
CASSQGLEGYTGELFF
TGTGCCAGCAGCCAAGGACTAGAAGGTTACACCGGGGAGCTGTTTTTT
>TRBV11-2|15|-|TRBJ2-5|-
CASTPYAEYQETQYF
TGTGCCAGCACCCCCTACGCAGAGTACCAAGAGACCCAGTACTTC
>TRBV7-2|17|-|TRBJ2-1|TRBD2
CASSLPTSGSSYNEQFF
TGTGCCAGCAGCTTACCGACTAGCGGGAGTTCCTACAATGAGCAGTTCTTC
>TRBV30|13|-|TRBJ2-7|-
CACQGGASYEQYF
TGTGCCTGCCAGGGGGGTGCCTCCTACGAGCAGTACTTC
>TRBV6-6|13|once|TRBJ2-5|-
CASSRVFQETQYF
TGTGCCAGCAGCAGGGTTTTTCAAGAGACCCAGTACTTC
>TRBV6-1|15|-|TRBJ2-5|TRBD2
CASSEAGMGGETQYF
TGTGCCAGCAGTGAGGCGGGGATGGGGGGGGAGACCCAGTACTTC
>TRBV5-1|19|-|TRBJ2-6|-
CASSFSSRGRESGANVLTF
TGCGCCAGCAGCTTTTCCTCCCGGGGCCGGGAATCTGGGGCCAACGTCCTGACTTTC
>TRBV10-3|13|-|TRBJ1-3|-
CAISEGSGNTIYF
TGTGCCATCAGTGAAGGGTCCGGAAACACCATATATTTT
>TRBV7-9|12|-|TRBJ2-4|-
CASSGGVDIQYF
TGTGCCAGCAGCGGAGGTGTGGACATTCAGTACTTC